One and the same sample provided the 12 T cell receptor beta chains below, sequenced in a study of T cells in women clearing cervical HPV infection. Sequencing was performed with immunoSEQ multiplex PCR; in TCRdb, only in-frame clones are kept and a portion is missing. The specimen's table records around 16,000 clones. Sequenced input: blood buffy coat. Every receptor here comes from a woman between 18 and 70 years old with a cervical HPV16 infection that either progressed to CIN3+ or cleared (not recorded which).

On this clone itself: The read comes to an end 3 residues before the CDR3 does, leaving the germline J gene to fill in the end. This chain uses TRBV6-2 or TRBV6-3 with TRBJ2-3; TRBD1 might be the D (5 bases). The V gene's germline CDR1 is MNHEY and CDR2 SVGEGT. The CDR3 is 14 amino acids. Trimming took 0 bases from V and 4 from J, leaving 8 bases between them. The CDR3 loop reads CASSYSGAADTQYF. CDR3 DNA, as far as it was read: TGTGCCAGCAGTTACTCTGGGGCGGCAGATACG.

A remark on this clone: The missing CDR3 end, 3 residues past where the read stops, is filled in from the germline J gene. Distinct nucleotide sequences in the sample also encode this CDR3. J is TRBJ1-3 and V is TRBV30, with a tentative D call TRBD1 (5 bases). The CDR3 is made up of 17 amino acids. With 6 bases removed from V and 0 bases from J, the gap between germline ends came to 21 bases. The germline V gene has CDR1 GTSNPN and CDR2 SVGIG (reference sequence). The CDR3 spells CACPTRPGRFSGNTIYF. CDR3 bases read: TGTGCCTGCCCCACACGCCCAGGGCGCTTCTCTGGAAACACC. Based on the CDR3 plus reference TRBV30 and TRBJ1-3, the full variable domain is SQTIHQWPATLVQPVGSPLSLECTVEGTSNPNLYWYRQAAGRGLQLLFYSVGIGQISSEVPQNLSASRPQDRQFILSSKKLLLSDSGFYLCACPTRPGRFSGNTIYFGEGSWLTVV.

For this clone: The CDR3 goes on 3 residues after the read ends, and that part is filled in from the germline J gene. The chain links TRBV20-1 to TRBJ1-1; D gene uncertain. The V gene's germline CDR1 is DFQATT and CDR2 SNEGSKA (reference sequence). Trimming stripped 1 base from V and 0 bases from J, with 9 bases between. This CDR3 region has 14 residues. The CDR3 here is CSARGGSLNTEAFF. Incomplete CDR3 DNA: TGCAGTGCTAGAGGAGGCAGTCTGAACACTGAA.

Note on this clone: The CDR3 goes on 3 residues after the read ends, and that part is filled in from the germline J gene. This rearrangement joins TRBV27 to TRBJ2-7; D might be TRBD1 (5 bases). The CDR3 extends over 15 amino acids. Germline V gene lookup returns CDR1 MNHEY and CDR2 SMNVEV (reference sequence). Deletions cut 0 bases from V and 2 bases from J, with 11 bases between. This CDR3 reads CASSLSDSEPYEQYF. Partial CDR3 DNA: TGTGCCAGCAGTTTATCAGACAGTGAACCCTACGAG.

A remark on this clone: The CDR3 goes on 3 residues after the read ends, and that part is filled in from the germline J gene. The chain is built from TRBV7-9 and TRBJ1-2, with TRBD1 identical over 7 bases. This CDR3 has 14 amino acids. Germline CDR1 and CDR2: SEHNR and FQNEAQ (reference sequence). The trim removed 5 bases at V and 5 bases at J, leaving 8 bases unmatched. This CDR3 reads CASSITGVVYGYTF. The CDR3 DNA, read in part, is TGTGCCAGCAGCATCACAGGGGTAGTTTATGGC.

About this clone: The observed sequence ends 3 residues before the CDR3 terminus, with the missing tail filled in from the germline J gene. V gene TRBV18 combines with J gene TRBJ2-3; D perhaps matches TRBD1 (5 bases). This CDR3 region has 13 residues. Germline V gives CDR1 KGHSH, CDR2 LQKENI. The part of the CDR3 DNA that was read is TGTGCCAGCTCACGAGACAGTAAAGAGACG. Translation: CASSRDSKET. In full, the CDR3 reads CASSRDSKETQYF.

As for this clone: The read is 3 residues too short to cover the CDR3 end, so that end is filled in from the germline J gene. V is TRBV27 and J is TRBJ2-5, with D perhaps TRBD2 (5 bases). Germline lookup yields CDR1 MNHEY and CDR2 SMNVEV (reference sequence). The germline V and J ends were trimmed by 5 bases and 7 bases, with 11 bases remaining between them. This CDR3 spans 12 amino acids. CDR3 DNA (partial): TGTGCCAGCAGTCCCCGACGGGGGACC. Protein: CASSPRRGT. The whole CDR3 reads CASSPRRGTQYF.

About this clone: The read falls 3 residues short of the CDR3 end, and the missing part is taken from the germline J gene. The rearrangement links TRBV7-3 to TRBJ1-1; D possibly corresponds to TRBD1 (5 bases). V gave up 0 bases and J gave up 0 bases, with 11 bases separating them. CDR1 SGHTA and CDR2 FQGTGA come from the germline V gene. This CDR3 comprises 16 residues. CDR3 in amino acids: CASSLTGAGMNTEAFF. The covered CDR3 bases are TGTGCCAGCAGCTTAACGGGTGCAGGGATGAACACTGAA.

About this clone itself: The read falls 3 residues short of the CDR3 end, and the missing part is taken from the germline J gene. This chain links TRBV4-1 with TRBJ2-7; 9 bases map to TRBD2. CDR3 size: 16 residues. The V gene's germline CDR1 is MGHRA and CDR2 YSYEKL. Losses at the gene ends were 3 bases for V and 5 bases for J; bases not matched to a gene: 11. The CDR3 is CASSQIEIAGDDEQYF. Incomplete CDR3 DNA: TGCGCCAGCAGCCAGATCGAGATAGCGGGAGATGACGAG.

For this clone: Read sequence stops 3 residues before the CDR3 end, and the germline J gene provides the missing end. The genes are TRBV11-3 and TRBJ2-4; the D gene is possibly TRBD1 (5 bases). Germline CDR1 is SGHNT and CDR2 is YENEEA. Trimming took off 5 bases at V and 2 bases at J, with 13 bases between the two ends. The length of the CDR3 is 15 residues. The CDR3 loop is CASSPLGATKNIQYF. Partial CDR3 DNA: TGTGCCAGCAGCCCTCTAGGGGCTACCAAAAACATT.

Concerning this clone: From the germline J gene comes the end of the CDR3, since the read stops 3 residues before it. This sample also contains other DNA sequences that code for the same CDR3. This sequence joins TRBV7-2 and TRBJ1-2; TRBD1 is a possible D gene (6 bases). This CDR3 is 14 amino acids long. CDR1 SGHTA and CDR2 FQGNSA come from the germline V gene. Trimming pared 2 bases from V and 5 bases from J, leaving 12 bases between. Incomplete CDR3 DNA: TGTGCCAGCAGCTTAACCCGGGGACAATATGGC. It yields the protein CASSLTRGQYG. The whole CDR3 sequence is CASSLTRGQYGYTF.

A word on this clone: Its ends do not fully match the called genes, so a read error is possible. The CDR3 sequence: CASSYLDRILTGELFF. CDR3 DNA (partial): TGTGCCAGCAGTTACCTAGACAGGATCTTAACCGGAGAG. V gene TRBV6-2 or TRBV6-3 combines with J gene TRBJ2-2; maybe TRBD1 (6 bases). Read data end 3 residues before the CDR3 end; the end is taken from the germline J gene. Germline V gene data show CDR1 as MNHEY and CDR2 as SVGEGT. This CDR3 spans 16 amino acids.